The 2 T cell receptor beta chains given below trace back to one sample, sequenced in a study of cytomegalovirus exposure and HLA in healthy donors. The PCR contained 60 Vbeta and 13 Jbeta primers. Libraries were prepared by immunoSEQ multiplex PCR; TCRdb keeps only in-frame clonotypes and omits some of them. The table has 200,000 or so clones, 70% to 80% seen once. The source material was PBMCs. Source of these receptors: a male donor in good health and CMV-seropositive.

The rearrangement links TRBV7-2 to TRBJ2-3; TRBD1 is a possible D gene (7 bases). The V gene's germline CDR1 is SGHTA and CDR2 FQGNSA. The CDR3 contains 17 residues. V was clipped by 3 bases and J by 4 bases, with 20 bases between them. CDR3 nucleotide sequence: TGTGCCAGCAGCTTGGTCGGAGGAGGGGGCGCCCCAGATACGCAGTATTTT. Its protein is CASSLVGGGGAPDTQYF.

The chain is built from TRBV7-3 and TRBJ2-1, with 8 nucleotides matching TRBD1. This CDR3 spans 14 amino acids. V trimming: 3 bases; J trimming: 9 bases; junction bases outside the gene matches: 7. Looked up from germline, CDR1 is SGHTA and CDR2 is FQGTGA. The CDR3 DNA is TGTGCCAGCAGCTTTGGACAGGGCGTTCCTGAGCAGTTCTTC. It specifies CASSFGQGVPEQFF.